This is a list of T cell receptor beta chains from one sample in a study of monozygotic twins with cystic fibrosis. Data came from immunoSEQ multiplex PCR; TCRdb stores just in-frame clones and leaves some out. The sample carries about 36,000 clones, 84% recorded once. The sample was blood. Receptors originate from a girl aged 2 to 9 with cystic fibrosis. Both conserved end residues are part of each CDR3. D genes are given only for firm matches. Size is omitted from some rows. Given values are once, few, many or a class for expanded clones.

v_gene,j_gene,d_gene,abundance,CDR3nt,CDR3aa
TRBV7-6,TRBJ1-1,TRBD1,NA,TGTGCCAGCAGCTTAGGATCCCGGGGGACAGCGAACACTGAAGCTTTCTTT,CASSLGSRGTANTEAFF
TRBV4-1,TRBJ2-3,TRBD2,NA,TGCGCCAGCAGCCCTCGGACTAGCGGGGTCACAGATACGCAGTATTTT,CASSPRTSGVTDTQYF
TRBV7-8,TRBJ1-2,NA,NA,TGTGCCAGCAGCTTAGAAGTGGGTTTGGGAGGCTACACCTTC,CASSLEVGLGGYTF
TRBV30,TRBJ2-3,NA,NA,TGTGCCTGGTCCGACTTCCGGGGTGGGGATACGCAGTATTTT,CAWSDFRGGDTQYF
TRBV4-1,TRBJ2-1,NA,NA,TGCGCCAGCAGAAGGGGGGAATCCTACAATGAGCAGTTCTTC,CASRRGESYNEQFF
TRBV19,TRBJ1-2,TRBD1,NA,TGTGCCAGTAGTATGACAGGGGGCGCACCCTATGGCTACACCTTC,CASSMTGGAPYGYTF
TRBV9,TRBJ1-2,NA,once,TGTGCCAGCAGCCCCACCCCCGGACTCCAATTTTCCTACACCTTC,CASSPTPGLQFSYTF
TRBV9,TRBJ1-2,NA,NA,TGTGCCAGCAGCGCACGCCCTTCAGGCTACACCTTC,CASSARPSGYTF
TRBV7-8,TRBJ1-2,NA,NA,TGTGCCAGCAGCTTATCACTATTCGAGGGCTACACCTTC,CASSLSLFEGYTF
TRBV6-5,TRBJ1-1,NA,NA,TGTGCCAGCAGTTACTCGGTTAGATCCACTGAAGCTTTCTTT,CASSYSVRSTEAFF
TRBV5-1,TRBJ2-1,NA,NA,TGCGCCAGCGGCGGCCGAGGCGCCGGGTTCAATGAGCAGTTCTTC,CASGGRGAGFNEQFF
TRBV6-5,TRBJ1-4,TRBD1,NA,TGTGCCAGCAGTACCTACAGGGGGACTAATGAAAAACTGTTTTTT,CASSTYRGTNEKLFF
TRBV7-9,TRBJ2-1,NA,NA,TGTGCCAGCGGCTTCAATGAGCAGTTCTTC,CASGFNEQFF
TRBV30,TRBJ1-3,NA,NA,TGTGCCTGGGGACGCGCCGGAAACACCATATATTTT,CAWGRAGNTIYF
TRBV4-2,TRBJ2-7,TRBD2,NA,TGTGCCAGCAGCCATGAAGGACTAGCGGGGGGGGAGCACGAGCAGTACTTC,CASSHEGLAGGEHEQYF
TRBV4-1,TRBJ2-5,NA,NA,TGCGCCAGCAGCCAAGTAAGGGGTTGGAGGGCCAGGGTGAGGGAGACCCAGTACTTC,CASSQVRGWRARVRETQYF
TRBV6-5,TRBJ2-7,NA,NA,TGTGCCAGCAGTTACTCAGGGGGGGATCCCTACGAGCAGTACTTC,CASSYSGGDPYEQYF
TRBV30,TRBJ1-2,NA,few,TGTGCCTGGAGCGTACAGTTTGGCTACACCTTC,CAWSVQFGYTF
TRBV9,TRBJ2-3,NA,once,TGTGCCAGCAGCCTCCTCCCGGCGGGACCGTACACAGATACGCAGTATTTT,CASSLLPAGPYTDTQYF
TRBV5-6,TRBJ1-6,NA,NA,TGTGCCAGCAGCTTTAGAGGGGCTTCCTCCTATAATTCACCCCTCCACTTT,CASSFRGASSYNSPLHF
TRBV27,TRBJ1-6,NA,once,TGTGCCAGCAGTAACCGGAACCCAAATTCACCCCTCCACTTT,CASSNRNPNSPLHF
TRBV2,TRBJ2-5,NA,once,TGTGCCAGCGTTGGGGACCCTGAGAAGACCCAGTACTTC,CASVGDPEKTQYF
TRBV2,TRBJ2-7,NA,NA,TGTGCCAGCGAGGACGGAGGCTACGAGCAGTACTTC,CASEDGGYEQYF
TRBV21-1,TRBJ1-2,NA,NA,TGTGCCAGCAGCACTACCGGGACAGGACGGTTTTACACCTTC,CASSTTGTGRFYTF
TRBV10-3,TRBJ1-6,NA,few,TGTGCCATCAGTGAGTCAGTACAGGGTCATTCACCCCTCCACTTT,CAISESVQGHSPLHF
TRBV7-2,TRBJ2-7,TRBD1,NA,TGTGCCAGCAGCTGGACAGGGGCCTACGAGCAGTACTTC,CASSWTGAYEQYF
TRBV6-1,TRBJ1-6,NA,NA,TGTGCCAGCAAGGTGGCAGGCGTAAATTCACCCCTCCACTTT,CASKVAGVNSPLHF
TRBV30,TRBJ1-6,TRBD1,NA,TGTGCCTGGAGTGTACCCGACAGGGTCAATAATTCACCCCTCCACTTT,CAWSVPDRVNNSPLHF
TRBV5-1,TRBJ2-3,NA,NA,TGCGCCAGCAGCTTGGACACGGGGGCAGATACGCAGTATTTT,CASSLDTGADTQYF
TRBV14,TRBJ1-2,NA,NA,TGTGCCAGCAGCCATGTTCCGGGTTCTGACTATGGCTACACCTTC,CASSHVPGSDYGYTF
TRBV18,TRBJ1-6,NA,NA,TGTGCCAGCTCACCAGGGGGCTCCTATAATTCACCCCTCCACTTT,CASSPGGSYNSPLHF
TRBV4-2,TRBJ2-3,TRBD2,NA,TGTGCCAGCAGCCAAGCGTGGGGACTAACTAGCACAGATACGCAGTATTTT,CASSQAWGLTSTDTQYF
TRBV19,TRBJ2-1,NA,once,TGTGCCAGTAGTATAGGCGACAGTTACAATGAGCAGTTCTTC,CASSIGDSYNEQFF
TRBV5-1,TRBJ2-5,TRBD1,NA,TGCGCCAGCAGCAAGGACAGGAAAGAGACCCAGTACTTC,CASSKDRKETQYF
TRBV15,TRBJ2-3,NA,NA,TGTGCCACCAGCAGAGTAGCGCGCACAGATACGCAGTATTTT,CATSRVARTDTQYF
TRBV9,TRBJ1-2,NA,NA,TGTGCCAGCAGCGTAGCCCCAGGAGACTATGGCTACACCTTC,CASSVAPGDYGYTF
TRBV10-3,TRBJ1-5,NA,NA,TGTGCCATCAGTGAGTCGTATAGCAATCAGCCCCAGCATTTT,CAISESYSNQPQHF
TRBV6-5,TRBJ2-2,TRBD2,few,TGTGCCAGCAGTTACTCGACTAGCGGGGGGGCCGGGGAGCTGTTTTTT,CASSYSTSGGAGELFF
TRBV15,TRBJ1-5,NA,NA,TGTGCCACCAGCAACCAACGATATAGCAATCAGCCCCAGCATTTT,CATSNQRYSNQPQHF
TRBV20-1,TRBJ2-7,NA,NA,TGCAGTGCTCAGGGAAGGTACGAGCAGTACTTC,CSAQGRYEQYF
TRBV9,TRBJ2-7,TRBD2,NA,TGTGCCAGCAGCGTAGATGCGGCGGCTAGCGGTACCTACGAGCAGTACTTC,CASSVDAAASGTYEQYF
TRBV9,TRBJ2-5,NA,NA,TGTGCCAGCAGCGTATCTAGCGTCGGGGAGACCCAGTACTTC,CASSVSSVGETQYF
TRBV5-6,TRBJ1-2,TRBD1,once,TGTGCCAGCAGCTGGGCGGACAGGGGCAGCTATGGCTACACCTTC,CASSWADRGSYGYTF
TRBV7-2,TRBJ2-3,NA,NA,TGTGCCAGCAGCTTAGATCCATCTAGCACAGATACGCAGTATTTT,CASSLDPSSTDTQYF
TRBV6-5,TRBJ2-5,TRBD1,NA,TGTGCCAGCAGCTCCGGGACAGCACAGTACTTC,CASSSGTAQYF
TRBV19,TRBJ2-5,NA,once,TGTGCCAGTAGTATACGCCTTATGGAGACCCAGTACTTC,CASSIRLMETQYF
TRBV27,TRBJ1-5,TRBD1,NA,TGTGCCAGCAGCCCCCGGACAGGGGGCTATAGCAATCAGCCCCAGCATTTT,CASSPRTGGYSNQPQHF
TRBV7-2,TRBJ2-3,TRBD2,NA,TGTGCCAGCAGCCCCGGACTAGCGACAGATACGCAGTATTTT,CASSPGLATDTQYF
TRBV2,TRBJ1-6,NA,few,TGTGCCAGCAGCCGCTCCTATAATTCACCCCTCCACTTT,CASSRSYNSPLHF
TRBV30,TRBJ2-3,TRBD2,NA,TGTGCCTGGAGTGTACCAGCGGGGAGCACAGATACGCAGTATTTT,CAWSVPAGSTDTQYF